This entry lists 10 T cell receptor beta chains sequenced from one sample in a study of blood T cell repertoires in COVID-19. Measured with immunoSEQ multiplex PCR; TCRdb has only the in-frame clones, and not every one. The table has about 180,000 clones, about 72% seen once. What was sequenced was PBMCs or T cells enriched from blood (not recorded which). The receptors stem from a woman aged 45-65 years who had recovered from COVID-19.

The table lists this clone with a count of one. The rearrangement joins TRBV10-3 to TRBJ2-7, with 8 bases identical to TRBD1. Trimming took 11 bases from V and 7 from J; bases not matched to a gene: 10. The germline CDR1 and CDR2 sequences are ENHRY and SYGVKD. The length of the CDR3 is 12 residues. CDR3 nucleotides: TGTGCCTCCCGACCAGGGGGCTTAGAGCAGTACTTC. This encodes CASRPGGLEQYF.

V and J are TRBV7-6 and TRBJ2-1, with 8 bases fitting TRBD2. This CDR3 has 13 amino acids. Germline V gene sequence: CDR1 SGHVS, CDR2 FNYEAQ. Germline trimming cut 6 bases from V and 7 bases from J; bases unmatched to any gene: 5. CDR3 amino acids: CASSPPGGNEQFF. The CDR3 coding sequence is TGTGCCAGCAGTCCACCGGGGGGGAATGAGCAGTTCTTC.

The rearrangement uses TRBV4-1 and TRBJ2-3, with D uncertain. Germline V gene lookup returns CDR1 MGHRA and CDR2 YSYEKL. The ends were cut back, 0 bases at V and 0 bases at J, with 7 bases in the middle. The CDR3 consists of 15 residues. CDR3: CASSQEPGSTDTQYF. CDR3 nucleotide sequence: TGCGCCAGCAGCCAAGAACCCGGGAGCACAGATACGCAGTATTTT.

This clone appeared a few times. The chain joins TRBV27 to TRBJ2-5; the D gene is possibly TRBD1 (6 bases). The V gene's germline CDR1 is MNHEY and CDR2 SMNVEV (reference sequence). Between the trimmed V and J ends, which lost 5 bases and 5 bases, there was a span of 12 bases. The CDR3 covers 13 residues. CDR3 DNA sequence: TGTGCCAGCAGTCCACAGGGTGACGAGACCCAGTACTTC. Its protein product is CASSPQGDETQYF.

This chain connects TRBV6-6 to TRBJ1-1; D is undetermined. The V gene's germline CDR1 is MNHNY and CDR2 SVGAGI (reference sequence). Trimming stripped 5 bases from V and 2 bases from J, with 12 bases between. This CDR3 is built from 14 residues. The DNA for the CDR3 is TGTGCCAGCAGTCAAGGACGGGAAAACACTGAAGCTTTCTTT. Translated: CASSQGRENTEAFF.

V gene TRBV11-3 combines with J gene TRBJ2-2, with D perhaps TRBD2 (5 bases). CDR3 length: 13 residues. Trimming took 5 bases from V and 5 from J, leaving 9 bases between them. Germline CDR1 SGHNT, CDR2 YENEEA. The DNA for the CDR3 is TGTGCCAGCAGCCCGCGGGCTACCGGGGAGCTGTTTTTT. Translated, it gives CASSPRATGELFF.

The rearrangement links TRBV3-1 (or the pseudogene TRBV3-2) to TRBJ1-6; 7 bases agree with TRBD1. The CDR3 sequence is 16 residues long. Germline CDR1 and CDR2: LGHDT and YNNKEL (reference sequence). The V gene end was trimmed by 4 bases and the J gene end by 0 bases; junction bases not matched to a gene: 3. The CDR3 region has the DNA TGTGCCAGCAGCCCCAGGGGGTTCTCCTATAATTCACCCCTCCACTTT. Protein product: CASSPRGFSYNSPLHF.

This clone has just a few counts. J is TRBJ2-7 and V is TRBV25-1; 8 bases line up with TRBD1. The CDR3 has 16 amino acids. The V segment lost 2 bases and the J segment 3 bases; nucleotides outside the gene matches: 9. Germline values: CDR1 MGHDK, CDR2 SYGVNS. DNA of the CDR3: TGTGCCAGCAGTGAAACAAGGACAGGGCTCTTCTACGAGCAGTACTTC. Its protein is CASSETRTGLFYEQYF.

V gene TRBV10-3 combines with J gene TRBJ2-1; possible D gene TRBD2, 6 bases. Between the trimmed V and J ends, which lost 10 bases and 8 bases, there was a span of 21 bases. Germline V gene data show CDR1 as ENHRY and CDR2 as SYGVKD. CDR3 length: 14 residues. The CDR3 reads CATANGGAADEQFF. The CDR3 bases are TGTGCCACCGCTAACGGGGGTGCGGCCGATGAGCAGTTCTTC.

The chain is built from TRBV28 and TRBJ1-5, with a tentative D call TRBD1 (5 bases). This CDR3 spans 16 amino acids. Trimming took 6 bases from V and 0 from J, leaving 15 bases between them. CDR1 MDHEN and CDR2 SYDVKM come from the germline V gene. The CDR3 protein is CASRLGARASNQPQHF. The CDR3 DNA reads TGTGCCAGCAGGCTAGGGGCCAGGGCTAGCAATCAGCCCCAGCATTTT.